These 29 T cell receptor beta chains share one sample of origin, sequenced in a study of control samples from healthy donors and cancer patients. This table comes from immunoSEQ multiplex PCR, and its TCRdb copy is limited to in-frame clones, with some not included. The table shows 200,000 to 250,000 clones, with about 93% occurring only once. Sequenced sample: blood. These receptors were obtained from a man aged 50-60 years in good health.

J is TRBJ2-2 and V is TRBV6-8; a weak D match, TRBD2 (5 bases). Trimming took off 0 bases at V and 13 bases at J, with 12 bases between the two ends. Germline CDR1 reads MNHGY; CDR2 reads SAAAGT. The CDR3 is made up of 13 amino acids. This CDR3 reads CASSYSSFAGLFF. The CDR3 nucleotides are TGTGCCAGCAGTTACTCGAGTTTTGCGGGGCTGTTTTTT.

The V call is TRBV5-1, the J call TRBJ1-2, with 7 bases fitting TRBD1. Germline V gene sequence: CDR1 SGHRS, CDR2 YFSETQ. The CDR3 runs to 13 residues. The ends lost 0 bases at V and 8 bases at J; junction bases unmatched: 4. CDR3: CASSLGQGPGYTF. DNA for the CDR3: TGCGCCAGCAGCTTGGGACAGGGCCCAGGCTACACCTTC.

The chain couples TRBV7-2 to TRBJ1-2, with D uncertain. The CDR3 runs to 13 residues. Trimming removed 4 bases from V and 4 bases from J, with 10 bases in between. Germline values: CDR1 SGHTA, CDR2 FQGNSA. The CDR3 spells CASSSGWVYGYTF. DNA for the CDR3: TGTGCCAGCAGCTCCGGGTGGGTCTATGGCTACACCTTC.

The chain has TRBV7-9 and TRBJ2-5; TRBD2 might be the D (5 bases). Germline values: CDR1 SEHNR, CDR2 FQNEAQ (reference sequence). The CDR3 runs 14 residues. Trimming stripped 4 bases from V and 7 bases from J, with 16 bases between. DNA for the CDR3: TGTGCCAGCAGCTCCTGGGCTAGCATCGGGACCCAGTACTTC. Amino acid sequence: CASSSWASIGTQYF.

V is TRBV5-1 and J is TRBJ2-1, with D possibly matching TRBD1 (6 bases). Germline-derived CDR1 and CDR2 are SGHRS and YFSETQ. Trimming shortened V by 4 bases and J by 5 bases, and 16 bases separated the two germline ends. This CDR3 comprises 15 residues. The CDR3 spells CASSLSGQADNEQFF. The CDR3 coding sequence is TGCGCCAGCAGCCTGTCGGGACAAGCCGACAATGAGCAGTTCTTC.

This clone was seen a single time. The V gene is TRBV12-3 or TRBV12-4, the J gene TRBJ2-1; 8 positions agree with TRBD2. The CDR3 consists of 13 residues. With V trimmed by 4 bases and J by 9 bases, 5 bases remained unmatched. The CDR3 loop is CASSSTLAGEQFF. In nucleotides, the CDR3 is TGTGCCAGCAGTTCAACCCTAGCGGGTGAGCAGTTCTTC.

This clone appeared a single time. The CDR3 is CASSKPGDGWSGELFF. The CDR3 DNA reads TGCGCCAGCAGCAAGCCGGGGGACGGCTGGTCCGGGGAGCTGTTTTTT. V and J are TRBV4-1 and TRBJ2-2, with a tentative D call TRBD2 (6 bases). With 5 bases removed from V and 6 bases from J, the gap between germline ends came to 19 bases. Germline V gives CDR1 MGHRA, CDR2 YSYEKL. The CDR3 consists of 16 residues.

As concerns this clone: Different DNA sequences within this sample yield the same CDR3. The V and J genes are TRBV30 and TRBJ2-1, with 7 bases matching TRBD2. The ends lost 2 bases at V and 4 bases at J; junction bases unmatched: 5. Germline assignment: CDR1 GTSNPN and CDR2 SVGIG (reference sequence). The CDR3 length is 14 residues. The CDR3 nucleotides read TGTGCCTGGAGTAGTGGCGGGGGTTACAATGAGCAGTTCTTC. Protein sequence: CAWSSGGGYNEQFF.

The chain couples TRBV7-9 to TRBJ1-5; no firm D call. Germline CDR1 SEHNR, CDR2 FQNEAQ (reference sequence). The CDR3 runs to 15 residues. The ends were cut back, 1 base at V and 2 bases at J, with 9 bases in the middle. The DNA of the CDR3 is TGTGCCAGCAGCTTAGGAGGATTGGGCAATCAGCCCCAGCATTTT. Translation gives CASSLGGLGNQPQHF.

This clone showed up just once. The V and J genes are TRBV28 and TRBJ2-1; D call uncertain. Germline CDR1 MDHEN, CDR2 SYDVKM. Trimming left V 4 bases short and J 10 bases short, with 11 bases between. The CDR3 covers 12 residues. CDR3: CASSSRTPEQFF. The CDR3 DNA reads as TGTGCCAGCAGTTCCCGGACCCCAGAGCAGTTCTTC.

The chain joins TRBV21-1 to TRBJ2-1. TRBV21-1 constitutes a pseudogene. This CDR3 has 14 residues. CDR3 coding DNA: TGTGCCAGCAGCAACGGGCTCTCCTACAATGAGCAGTTCTTC. It yields the protein CASSNGLSYNEQFF.

The chain recombines TRBV20-1 with TRBJ1-2, with D perhaps TRBD1 (5 bases). The germline V gene encodes CDR1 DFQATT and CDR2 SNEGSKA (reference sequence). The CDR3 length is 14 residues. V lost 3 bases to trimming and J lost 3 bases, with 14 bases between them. CDR3 in amino acids: CSASLAGYYYGYTF. Written as DNA, the CDR3 is TGCAGTGCTAGTCTCGCAGGGTATTACTATGGCTACACCTTC.

The chain uses TRBV27 and TRBJ1-1; D gene ambiguous. This CDR3 has 13 residues. Germline values: CDR1 MNHEY, CDR2 SMNVEV (reference sequence). V was cut by 6 bases and J by 4 bases, with 12 bases left in between. The CDR3 DNA follows: TGTGCCAGCAGCGCCGGGTTCGGCACTGAAGCTTTCTTT. Its protein product is CASSAGFGTEAFF.

J is TRBJ1-6 and V is TRBV27, with D unclear. The CDR3 has 13 amino acids. The V end was cut by 2 bases, the J end by 9 bases, with 8 bases between. Germline assignment: CDR1 MNHEY and CDR2 SMNVEV (reference sequence). CDR3 amino acids: CASSLRRGSPLHF. The CDR3 DNA reads TGTGCCAGCAGTTTACGTCGTGGTTCACCCCTCCACTTT.

The DNA of the CDR3 is TGTGCCAGCAGCTTCTTTGCAGCTAACTATGGCTACACCTTC. Encoded protein: CASSFFAANYGYTF. V gene TRBV7-8 combines with J gene TRBJ1-2, with D hard to call. Germline V CDR1 and CDR2: SGHVS, FQNEAQ. V was pared by 3 bases and J by 0 bases, with 8 bases between. The CDR3 contains 14 residues.

This clone was seen more than once but under ten times. The J gene is TRBJ1-3, the V gene TRBV24-1, with 10 bases aligning to TRBD1. CDR3 size: 16 residues. V lost 12 bases, J lost 4 bases, and 14 bases stayed unmatched. Germline V gives CDR1 KGHDR, CDR2 SFDVKD. The CDR3 is CAAGWDRGKSGNTIYF. CDR3 coding DNA: TGTGCCGCCGGGTGGGACAGGGGAAAATCCGGAAACACCATATATTTT.

The V and J genes are TRBV6-5 and TRBJ1-4; the D gene is possibly TRBD1 (5 bases). Germline-derived CDR1 and CDR2 are MNHEY and SVGAGI. Trimming took off 0 bases at V and 5 bases at J, with 13 bases between the two ends. There are 16 residues in the CDR3. The CDR3 sequence is CASSYSTGTGNEKLFF. Written as DNA, the CDR3 is TGTGCCAGCAGTTACTCGACGGGGACGGGAAATGAAAAACTGTTTTTT.

The chain links TRBV12-2 to TRBJ1-1. TRBV12-2 is a documented pseudogene. This CDR3 has 15 residues. This CDR3 reads CASLNPTIGGTEAFF. The CDR3 region has the DNA TGTGCAAGTCTTAACCCCACTATCGGGGGCACTGAAGCTTTCTTT.

The chain is built from TRBV27 and TRBJ2-6, with a possible D match to TRBD2 (5 bases). Trimming took 6 bases from V and 3 from J, leaving 12 bases between them. In germline, CDR1 is MNHEY, CDR2 SMNVEV (reference sequence). The CDR3 has 15 amino acids. The CDR3 here is CASRRLGVGANVLTF. The DNA for the CDR3 is TGTGCCAGCAGAAGGCTGGGAGTTGGGGCCAACGTCCTGACTTTC.

The chain is built from TRBV6-2 or TRBV6-3 and TRBJ2-7, with D tentatively TRBD2 (6 bases). The CDR3 contains 14 residues. Per germline, CDR1 MNHEY and CDR2 SVGEGT. V was shortened by 5 bases and J by 7 bases, with 18 bases between the two germline ends. CDR3 loop: CASSAPGLGGEQYF. The CDR3 DNA is TGTGCCAGCAGTGCCCCCGGATTGGGAGGAGAGCAGTACTTC.

The chain couples TRBV30 to TRBJ2-7; D not certain. CDR3 size: 14 residues. Germline V gene data show CDR1 as GTSNPN and CDR2 as SVGIG (reference sequence). V was clipped by 2 bases and J by 0 bases, with 11 bases between them. The CDR3 protein is CAWSPSRVSYEQYV. In nucleotides, the CDR3 is TGTGCCTGGAGTCCCTCTCGGGTCTCCTACGAGCAGTACGTC.

This chain uses TRBV7-9 with TRBJ1-2; D is perhaps TRBD1 (5 bases). The CDR3 loop spans 17 amino acids. The germline V gene has CDR1 SEHNR and CDR2 FQNEAQ (reference sequence). Trimming shortened V by 5 bases and J by 3 bases, and 22 bases separated the two germline ends. The CDR3 sequence: CASSRGSGRLFDYGYTF. In nucleotides, the CDR3 is TGTGCCAGCAGCCGGGGCTCGGGCAGGCTGTTTGACTATGGCTACACCTTC. Full variable domain (outside the CDR3, taken from reference TRBV7-9 and TRBJ1-2): DTGVSQNPRHKITKRGQNVTFRCDPISEHNRLYWYRQTLGQGPEFLTYFQNEAQLEKSRLLSDRFSAERPKGSFSTLEIQRTEQGDSAMYLCASSRGSGRLFDYGYTFGSGTRLTVV.

The J gene is TRBJ2-7, the V gene TRBV15; 7 bases fit TRBD2. Trimming removed 8 bases from V and 4 bases from J; junction bases left unmatched: 5. The germline V gene has CDR1 LNHNV and CDR2 YYDKDF (reference sequence). The CDR3 is 12 residues long. CDR3 sequence: CATVTGGYEQYV. The CDR3 DNA reads as TGTGCCACCGTTACGGGGGGATACGAGCAGTACGTC.

This clone showed up just a few times. The rearrangement joins TRBV12-3 or TRBV12-4 to TRBJ1-2; D is undetermined. The CDR3 covers 13 residues. V was pared by 11 bases and J by 2 bases, with 15 bases between. The CDR3 protein is CASTQALNYGYTF. The DNA of the CDR3 is TGTGCCTCCACCCAGGCCCTAAACTATGGCTACACCTTC.

V gene TRBV5-1 combines with J gene TRBJ2-5, with D possibly TRBD2 on 6 matching bases. Germline V gene data show CDR1 as SGHRS and CDR2 as YFSETQ. The CDR3 runs to 16 residues. Between the trimmed V and J ends, which lost 2 bases and 2 bases, there was a span of 16 bases. CDR3 amino acids: CASSFGTVNAQETQYF. The CDR3 DNA reads as TGCGCCAGCAGCTTTGGGACTGTAAATGCGCAAGAGACCCAGTACTTC. Full variable domain (rest looked up from reference TRBV5-1 and TRBJ2-5): KAGVTQTPRYLIKTRGQQVTLSCSPISGHRSVSWYQQTPGQGLQFLFEYFSETQRNKGNFPGRFSGRQFSNSRSEMNVSTLELGDSALYLCASSFGTVNAQETQYFGPGTRLLVL.

V and J are TRBV6-5 and TRBJ1-3; D is undetermined. The CDR3 length is 14 residues. Germline V gene data show CDR1 as MNHEY and CDR2 as SVGAGI. The ends were cut back, 2 bases at V and 1 base at J, with 6 bases in the middle. CDR3 nucleotide sequence: TGTGCCAGCAGTTACAAGAGGTCTGGAAACACCATATATTTT. This sequence encodes CASSYKRSGNTIYF.

The chain employs TRBV6-5 and TRBJ1-6; no definite D call. The V end lost 2 bases, the J end lost 6 bases, and 11 bases lay between the germline ends. The CDR3 contains 15 residues. The germline V gene encodes CDR1 MNHEY and CDR2 SVGAGI. The CDR3 reads CASSYGSGLNSPLHF. In nucleotides, the CDR3 is TGTGCCAGCAGTTACGGGAGCGGTCTTAATTCACCCCTCCACTTT.

The chain joins TRBV7-3 to TRBJ2-1; possible D gene TRBD2, 5 bases. Trimming shortened V by 2 bases and J by 0 bases, and 11 bases separated the two germline ends. Germline CDR1 SGHTA, CDR2 FQGTGA. CDR3 length: 16 residues. The CDR3 loop is CASSLGGSHSYNEQFF. The CDR3 region has the DNA TGTGCCAGCAGCTTAGGAGGCTCTCACTCCTACAATGAGCAGTTCTTC. Full variable domain (rest looked up from reference TRBV7-3 and TRBJ2-1): GAGVSQTPSNKVTEKGKYVELRCDPISGHTALYWYRQSLGQGPEFLIYFQGTGAADDSGLPNDRFFAVRPEGSVSTLKIQRTERGDSAVYLCASSLGGSHSYNEQFFGPGTRLTVL.

Here the CDR3 DNA reads TGTGCCAGCAGCTTCAAGACAGGGGGCTCCTATAATTCACCCCTCCACTTT. Translated, it gives CASSFKTGGSYNSPLHF. The chain recombines TRBV7-6 with TRBJ1-6, with 9 nucleotides matching TRBD1. The V and J ends lost 3 bases and 0 bases, in that order; junction bases with no gene match: 3. CDR3 length: 17 amino acids. Germline lookup yields CDR1 SGHVS and CDR2 FNYEAQ. The entire variable domain, with the rest obtained from reference TRBV7-6 and TRBJ1-6, is as follows: GAGVSQSPRYKVTKRGQDVALRCDPISGHVSLYWYRQALGQGPEFLTYFNYEAQQDKSGLPNDRFSAERPEGSISTLTIQRTEQRDSAMYRCASSFKTGGSYNSPLHFGNGTRLTVT.